A single sample is the source of the 8 T cell receptor beta chains below, sequenced in a study of blood T cells in healthy people across ages. A sample-barcoded 5' primer and a J-beta primer mix were used in a second PCR of about 7 to 12 cycles. TCRdb re-derived calls from the 5' RACE reads in MiXCR, one entry per CDR3 protein. Of hundreds of thousands of distinct CDR3 sequences in the sample, 40% to 45% were seen once. Material for sequencing was blood. These receptor sequences come from a man of 80 years or more in good health.

The rearrangement links TRBV21-1 to TRBJ1-6; the D segment call TRBD1 is taken from the table without a DNA check. TRBV21-1 is annotated as a pseudogene. This CDR3 spans 18 amino acids. The CDR3 reads CASSKLAGGQSFGSPLHF. The CDR3 nucleotides are TGTGCCAGCAGCAAACTGGCCGGGGGACAGTCGTTTGGGTCACCCCTCCACTTT.

There are a few counts of this clonotype. The rearrangement uses TRBV5-1 and TRBJ2-6; D is uncertain. This CDR3 has 14 residues. V was clipped by 6 bases and J by 4 bases, with 11 bases between them. Germline CDR1 is SGHRS and CDR2 is YFSETQ. CDR3 protein: CASKTAAGANVLTF. The DNA for the CDR3 is TGCGCCAGCAAGACCGCGGCCGGGGCCAACGTCCTGACTTTC.

The count of this clonotype is one. This chain links TRBV20-1 with TRBJ2-7; D call uncertain. This CDR3 has 12 residues. Germline V gene sequence: CDR1 DFQATT, CDR2 SNEGSKA (reference sequence). V shed 1 base and J shed 4 bases, with 8 bases lying between them. CDR3 in amino acids: CSARGGYYEQYF. DNA of the CDR3: TGCAGTGCTAGAGGAGGATATTACGAGCAGTACTTC.

This rearrangement joins TRBV7-2 to TRBJ2-5, with D possibly TRBD1 on 6 matching bases. Trimming left V 1 base short and J 1 base short, with 10 bases between. Per germline, CDR1 SGHTA and CDR2 FQGNSA. CDR3 length: 15 residues. CDR3 residues: CASSLDTGSQETQYF. The CDR3 region has the DNA TGTGCCAGCAGCTTAGATACAGGGAGCCAAGAGACCCAGTACTTC.

Written as DNA, the CDR3 is TGCAGTGCTAGCCCCGGGACAGGGATTACCAAAGGGGCTTTCTTT. Amino acids: CSASPGTGITKGAFF. The chain carries TRBV20-1 and TRBJ1-1; 9 nucleotides line up with TRBD1. Germline-derived CDR1 and CDR2 are DFQATT and SNEGSKA (reference sequence). CDR3 size: 15 residues. V gave up 3 bases and J gave up 11 bases; unmatched junction bases: 16.

The chain couples TRBV6-5 to TRBJ2-1; no clear D. This CDR3 has 15 amino acids. In germline, CDR1 is MNHEY, CDR2 SVGAGI. V dropped 0 bases and J dropped 2 bases, with 8 bases sitting between them. CDR3 DNA: TGTGCCAGCAGTTACTCTAGGGTACCCTACAATGAGCAGTTCTTC. Its translation is CASSYSRVPYNEQFF.

The chain recombines TRBV3-1 with TRBJ2-3, with D perhaps TRBD1 or TRBD2 (5 bases each). V was pared by 4 bases and J by 2 bases, with 16 bases between. Germline V CDR1 and CDR2: LGHDT, YNNKEL (reference sequence). This CDR3 region has 16 residues. CDR3 nucleotide sequence: TGTGCCAGCAGCCCACTAGAGAGGGGTTACACAGATACGCAGTATTTT. This translates into CASSPLERGYTDTQYF.

Many counts were recorded for this clonotype. The V call is TRBV4-1, the J call TRBJ2-4, with 7 bases matching TRBD1. The length of the CDR3 is 16 residues. Per the germline V gene, CDR1 is MGHRA and CDR2 is YSYEKL. V shed 2 bases and J 3 bases; nucleotides not matched to a gene: 7. CDR3 amino acids: CASSQNRGEDKNIQYF. CDR3 coding DNA: TGCGCCAGCAGCCAAAACAGGGGAGAGGACAAAAACATTCAGTACTTC.